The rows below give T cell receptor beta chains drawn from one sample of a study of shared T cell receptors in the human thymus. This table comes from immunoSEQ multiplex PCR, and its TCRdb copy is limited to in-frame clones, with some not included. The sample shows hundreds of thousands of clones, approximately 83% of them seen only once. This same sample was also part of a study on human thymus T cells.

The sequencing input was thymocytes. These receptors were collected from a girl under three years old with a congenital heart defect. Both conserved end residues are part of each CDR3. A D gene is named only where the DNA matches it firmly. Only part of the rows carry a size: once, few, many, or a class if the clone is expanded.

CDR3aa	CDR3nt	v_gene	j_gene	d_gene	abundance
CASSVDGTNEQYF	TGTGCCAGCAGCGTAGATGGGACAAACGAGCAGTACTTC	TRBV9	TRBJ2-7	NA	NA
CASSIKRGGLNNEQFF	TGTGCCAGCAGCATCAAGCGGGGGGGCCTCAATAATGAGCAGTTCTTC	TRBV27	TRBJ2-1	TRBD2	NA
CASSFSTDPQETQYF	TGTGCTAGCAGCTTCTCCACAGACCCCCAAGAGACCCAGTACTTC	TRBV7-7	TRBJ2-5	NA	NA
CASISTPEAFF	TGTGCCAGCATTTCTACCCCAGAAGCTTTCTTT	TRBV6-5	TRBJ1-1	NA	NA
CASRETGEINTEAFF	TGTGCCAGCAGGGAGACAGGTGAGATAAACACTGAAGCTTTCTTT	TRBV6-4	TRBJ1-1	NA	NA
CASTKGLAGQETQYF	TGTGCCAGTACGAAGGGACTAGCGGGGCAAGAGACCCAGTACTTC	TRBV6-4	TRBJ2-5	TRBD2	NA
CSARENSPLHF	TGCAGTGCTAGGGAGAATTCACCCCTCCACTTT	TRBV20-1	TRBJ1-6	NA	NA
CASSLPGNRANTEAFF	TGCGCCAGCAGCCTGCCAGGTAATCGAGCGAACACTGAAGCTTTCTTT	TRBV4-1	TRBJ1-1	NA	few
CASSLRQGEVYGYTF	TGTGCCAGCAGTCTCAGGCAGGGGGAGGTCTATGGCTACACCTTC	TRBV14	TRBJ1-2	TRBD1	NA
CASILTDPSSTNIHNGPQHF	TGTGCCAGCATCCTAACAGACCCCTCCTCGACGAATATCCATAACGGGCCCCAGCATTTT	TRBV21-1	TRBJ1-5	NA	once
CASSFTGRHVTNEKLFF	TGCGCCAGCAGCTTTACAGGGAGACACGTAACTAATGAAAAACTGTTTTTT	TRBV5-1	TRBJ1-4	NA	NA
CASSPRGRGDTEAFF	TGCGCCAGCAGCCCCCGAGGTAGAGGCGACACTGAAGCTTTCTTT	TRBV5-1	TRBJ1-1	NA	NA
CASSWDRGSYEQYF	TGTGCCAGCAGCTGGGACAGGGGGTCCTACGAGCAGTACTTC	TRBV7-9	TRBJ2-7	TRBD1	NA
CASSPDPGQGAVEGYTF	TGCGCCAGCAGCCCCGATCCGGGACAGGGGGCTGTTGAGGGCTACACCTTC	TRBV5-1	TRBJ1-2	TRBD1	once
CASSLANPNTEAFF	TGTGCCAGCAGTTTGGCAAACCCGAACACTGAAGCTTTCTTT	TRBV6-5	TRBJ1-1	NA	NA
CASSPWTGLPSNQPQHF	TGTGCCAGCAGTCCGTGGACAGGCCTACCGAGCAATCAGCCCCAGCATTTT	TRBV27	TRBJ1-5	TRBD1	NA
CASSPTGVQAGANVLTF	TGTGCCAGCAGTCCTACAGGGGTTCAAGCTGGGGCCAACGTCCTGACTTTC	TRBV27	TRBJ2-6	TRBD1	NA
CASSLGWTSGPSSYNEQFF	TGTGCCAGCAGCTTAGGCTGGACTAGCGGGCCTAGCTCCTACAATGAGCAGTTCTTC	TRBV7-9	TRBJ2-1	TRBD2	NA
CASSSRSPYEQYF	TGTGCCAGCAGCTCCAGGTCGCCCTACGAGCAGTACTTC	TRBV5-4	TRBJ2-7	NA	NA
CAISEGAGVISYEQYF	TGTGCCATCAGTGAGGGGGCGGGGGTGATCTCCTACGAGCAGTACTTC	TRBV10-3	TRBJ2-7	TRBD2	NA
CASSLASGGEHEQYF	TGTGCCAGCAGCTTAGCATCAGGGGGTGAACACGAGCAGTACTTC	TRBV7-9	TRBJ2-7	TRBD1	NA
CASSQERGLPVHSPLHF	TGCGCCAGCAGCCAAGAACGGGGACTCCCAGTCCATTCACCCCTCCACTTT	TRBV4-3	TRBJ1-6	NA	NA
CASSRSGDPYNSPLHF	TGTGCCAGCAGCCGCTCAGGGGACCCCTATAATTCACCCCTCCACTTT	TRBV7-8	TRBJ1-6	NA	NA
CASGLEEGQLGSGGYTF	TGTGCTAGTGGTTTGGAAGAGGGACAGTTGGGCTCCGGTGGCTACACCTTC	TRBV12-5	TRBJ1-2	TRBD1	NA
CASSLDGGQGGNYGYTF	TGTGCCAGCAGCTTGGATGGGGGACAGGGGGGTAACTATGGCTACACCTTC	TRBV5-4	TRBJ1-2	TRBD1	few
CASSLEGMWGDYGYTF	TGCGCCAGCAGCTTGGAAGGGATGTGGGGAGACTATGGCTACACCTTC	TRBV5-1	TRBJ1-2	NA	NA
CASSLVCQARCSGNTIYF	TGTGCCAGCAGTTTAGTGTGTCAGGCCCGATGCTCTGGAAACACCATATATTTT	TRBV28	TRBJ1-3	NA	NA
CASSPEGWTGIYEQYF	TGTGCCAGCAGTCCAGAGGGGTGGACAGGGATCTACGAGCAGTACTTC	TRBV27	TRBJ2-7	TRBD1	once
CASSVWAAYGYTF	TGCGCCAGCAGTGTCTGGGCAGCCTATGGCTACACCTTC	TRBV10-2	TRBJ1-2	NA	NA
CSASGLYGYTF	TGCAGTGCTAGTGGCCTCTATGGCTACACCTTC	TRBV20-1	TRBJ1-2	NA	few
CASSPGTGLHF	TGTGCCAGCTCACCCGGGACAGGGCTCCATTTT	TRBV18	TRBJ2-3	TRBD1	NA
CASRSRGRGGFNEQFF	TGTGCCAGCAGGTCTAGGGGGCGGGGGGGATTCAATGAGCAGTTCTTC	TRBV28	TRBJ2-1	TRBD2	NA
CASKTMHSGNTIYF	TGTGCCAGCAAAACTATGCACTCTGGAAACACCATATATTTT	TRBV2	TRBJ1-3	NA	NA
CASSPKPPRGLKPLRETQYF	TGTGCCAGCAGCCCTAAACCCCCCAGGGGGTTAAAGCCGTTGCGGGAGACCCAGTACTTC	TRBV9	TRBJ2-5	TRBD1	NA
CASSLGRENQPQHF	TGTGCCAGCAGTTTAGGCAGGGAAAATCAGCCCCAGCATTTT	TRBV28	TRBJ1-5	NA	once
CASSDRDRGSISSNQPQHF	TGTGCCAGCAGTGATCGGGACAGGGGTTCGATTAGTAGCAATCAGCCCCAGCATTTT	TRBV2	TRBJ1-5	TRBD1	NA
CATSPSGGKIGVEQYF	TGTGCCACCAGTCCTAGCGGGGGCAAAATCGGAGTCGAGCAGTACTTC	TRBV15	TRBJ2-7	TRBD2	NA
CASSLRDPYSGANVLTF	TGTGCCAGCAGTCTCCGGGATCCCTACTCTGGGGCCAACGTCCTGACTTTC	TRBV28	TRBJ2-6	NA	NA
CASSPRRTQGDEQFF	TGTGCCAGCAGCCCCCGGAGAACACAGGGAGATGAGCAGTTCTTC	TRBV5-8	TRBJ2-1	NA	NA
CASSHDSGGSTGELFF	TGCGCCAGCAGCCACGATAGCGGGGGTAGCACCGGGGAGCTGTTTTTT	TRBV4-1	TRBJ2-2	TRBD2	NA
CASSSSKPQGPGWAFF	TGTGCCAGCAGCTCATCCAAGCCTCAGGGGCCCGGATGGGCTTTCTTT	TRBV7-2	TRBJ1-1	NA	NA
CASSSRGREQYF	TGTGCCAGCAGTTCCAGGGGGCGGGAGCAGTACTTC	TRBV27	TRBJ2-7	TRBD1	NA